Shown below are 19 T cell receptor beta chains from a single sample sequenced in a study of T cells in Graves' hyperthyroidism and ophthalmopathy. The investigators amplified TCR beta CDR3 regions from RNA transcripts. Primed by the HTBI set, a first-round RT-PCR was run on the TCR CDR3. TCRdb analysed the multiplex PCR reads with MiXCR anew, one entry per CDR3 protein. The table shows 350,000 or so distinct CDR3 sequences, with about 21% occurring only once. The sample consisted of blood. The receptors come from a woman aged 45-59 years with Graves' hyperthyroidism.

The chain combines TRBV5-1 with TRBJ2-2; D is possibly TRBD2 (7 bases). The V gene's germline CDR1 is SGHRS and CDR2 YFSETQ. CDR3 length equals 16 residues. V lost 4 bases, J lost 5 bases, and 18 bases lay in between. The CDR3 region has the DNA TGCGCCAGCAGCCGACAAGGGGGAGGGCTTACCGGGGAGCTGTTTTTT. It encodes CASSRQGGGLTGELFF.

The chain links TRBV2 to TRBJ2-1; 13 nucleotides line up with TRBD2. The CDR3 covers 14 residues. The V gene's germline CDR1 is SNHLY and CDR2 FYNNEI. J gave up 6 bases and V 8 bases, and 4 bases lay outside the gene matches. The DNA for the CDR3 is TGTGCCAGCGGACTAGCGGGAGTCGGCAATGAGCAGTTCTTC. This codes for CASGLAGVGNEQFF.

At least ten counts were recorded for this clonotype. The gene calls are TRBV20-1 and TRBJ2-1, with TRBD2 matching 7 bases. After removal of 5 bases from V and 1 base from J, the junction contained 8 bases not matched to a gene. The CDR3 has 15 amino acids. Germline V gene data show CDR1 as DFQATT and CDR2 as SNEGSKA (reference sequence). CDR3 sequence reads: CSAYPRAGSYNEQFF. The DNA of the CDR3 is TGCAGTGCTTACCCTAGAGCGGGGTCCTACAATGAGCAGTTCTTC.

The chain combines TRBV24-1 with TRBJ1-4; 8 nucleotides agree with TRBD1. V was pared by 4 bases and J by 6 bases, with 6 bases of the junction left unmatched. The CDR3 is made up of 15 amino acids. The germline V gene has CDR1 KGHDR and CDR2 SFDVKD. The CDR3 reads CATSDPTGEDEKLFF. CDR3 nucleotides: TGTGCCACCAGTGACCCGACAGGGGAGGATGAAAAACTGTTTTTT.

This clonotype was counted between two and nine times. The J gene is TRBJ2-2, the V gene TRBV20-1, with a tentative D call TRBD2 (6 bases). CDR3 length equals 15 residues. V lost 7 bases to trimming and J lost 1 base, with 16 bases between them. From germline, CDR1 is DFQATT and CDR2 SNEGSKA (reference sequence). The CDR3 spells CSVALGLGNTGELFF. Here the CDR3 DNA reads TGCAGTGTTGCCCTGGGACTCGGGAACACCGGGGAGCTGTTTTTT.

A few counts support this clonotype. The chain uses TRBV28 and TRBJ1-2; TRBD1 is a possible D gene (5 bases). Germline CDR1 and CDR2: MDHEN and SYDVKM. Trimming took 1 base from V and 7 from J, leaving 13 bases between them. The CDR3 contains 14 residues. The CDR3 DNA sequence: TGTGCCAGCAGTTTATTCGGACAAAGCGGTGGCTACACCTTC. It specifies CASSLFGQSGGYTF.

This clonotype was observed once. This chain connects TRBV7-9 to TRBJ2-3; 7 bases fit TRBD2. This CDR3 is 15 amino acids long. Germline V CDR1 and CDR2: SEHNR, FQNEAQ (reference sequence). The junction had 6 bases not matched to a gene; V was cut back by 1 base and J by 5 bases. The CDR3 DNA sequence: TGTGCCAGCAGCTTAGTAGGGACTACAGGAGATACGCAGTATTTT. It specifies CASSLVGTTGDTQYF.

The genes are TRBV27 and TRBJ2-1; D is uncertain. In germline, CDR1 is MNHEY, CDR2 SMNVEV (reference sequence). This CDR3 spans 15 amino acids. Trimming cost V 4 bases and J 0 bases, with 10 bases left between them. DNA of the CDR3: TGTGCCAGCAGTTCCCGGGCTTTCTCCTACAATGAGCAGTTCTTC. This translates into CASSSRAFSYNEQFF.

The sample holds a few counts of this clonotype. This CDR3 reads CASSLTGGNKKLFF. As DNA, the CDR3 is TGTGCCAGCAGCTTGACAGGGGGAAATAAAAAACTGTTTTTT. The chain is built from TRBV11-2 and TRBJ1-4; 9 nucleotides align to TRBD1. The CDR3 runs to 14 residues. V lost 3 bases, J lost 9 bases, and 5 bases stayed unmatched. Looked up from germline, CDR1 is SGHAT and CDR2 is FQNNGV.

This clonotype came up many times. This rearrangement joins TRBV12-3 or TRBV12-4 to TRBJ2-2; D might be TRBD2 (6 bases). The ends were cut back, 6 bases at V and 7 bases at J, with 15 bases in the middle. CDR3 length: 14 residues. The CDR3 bases are TGTGCCAGCAGCGCAACTAGCCTGGGCGGGGAGCTGTTTTTT. Amino acid sequence: CASSATSLGGELFF.

This clonotype was found a few times. The CDR3 nucleotides read TGTGCCAGCAGCCCCCGCGGTCGGAGCGGGAGTTATACCGGGGAGCTGTTTTTT. It is translated as CASSPRGRSGSYTGELFF. The chain couples TRBV4-2 to TRBJ2-2, with 8 bases aligning to TRBD2. After removal of 4 bases from V and 5 bases from J, the junction contained 15 bases not matched to a gene. Per the germline V gene, CDR1 is LGHNA and CDR2 is YNFKEQ. CDR3 length equals 18 residues.

This clonotype was observed at least ten times. The rearrangement links TRBV9 to TRBJ1-1, with TRBD1 as a possible D gene (6 bases). The V gene's germline CDR1 is SGDLS and CDR2 YYNGEE. Trimming shortened V by 0 bases and J by 1 base, and 10 bases separated the two germline ends. The CDR3 totals 15 residues. In DNA, the CDR3 is TGTGCCAGCAGCGTAGCTGGGACACCGAACACTGAAGCTTTCTTT. This gives the protein CASSVAGTPNTEAFF.

This clonotype was seen many times. The chain joins TRBV6-1 to TRBJ1-3; D unclear. Germline loops: CDR1 MNHNS, CDR2 SASEGT. V lost 8 bases to trimming and J lost 3 bases, with 14 bases between them. The CDR3 is 14 amino acids. CDR3 sequence: CASERARGGNTIYF. The DNA of the CDR3 is TGTGCCAGCGAGAGGGCCCGGGGTGGAAACACCATATATTTT.

The chain links TRBV18 to TRBJ1-5, with TRBD1 identical over 7 bases. There are 16 residues in the CDR3. Trimming removed 3 bases from V and 1 base from J; junction bases left unmatched: 6. CDR1 and CDR2 (germline): KGHSH, LQKENI. For the CDR3, the DNA is TGTGCCAGCTCACCGCCCGGGACAGTGAGCAATCAGCCCCAGCATTTT. Its translation: CASSPPGTVSNQPQHF. Looking up the rest from reference TRBV18 and TRBJ1-5 gives the full variable domain: NAGVMQNPRHLVRRRGQEARLRCSPMKGHSHVYWYRQLPEEGLKFMVYLQKENIIDESGMPKERFSAEFPKEGPSILRIQQVVRGDSAAYFCASSPPGTVSNQPQHFGDGTRLSIL.

As for this clonotype: A clone one base away is much larger, so this may be a read error. The rearrangement links TRBV14 to TRBJ2-1; 12 nucleotides agree with TRBD2. The CDR3 runs 16 residues. The trim removed 4 bases at V and 9 bases at J, leaving 10 bases unmatched. CDR1 and CDR2 (germline): SGHDN, FVKESK. CDR3 in DNA: TGTGCCAGCAGCCTGCTAGCGGGAGGGTCTATAGGTGAGCAGTTCTTC. Translating gives CASSLLAGGSIGEQFF.

This clonotype was observed at least ten times. The rearrangement links TRBV18 to TRBJ1-1; D is uncertain. V lost 9 bases, J lost 1 base, and 12 bases lay in between. Germline loops: CDR1 KGHSH, CDR2 LQKENI. The CDR3 is 13 residues long. CDR3 loop: CASRRHGNTEAFF. CDR3 nucleotides: TGTGCCAGTCGGAGGCATGGGAACACTGAAGCTTTCTTT. Looking up the rest from reference TRBV18 and TRBJ1-1 gives the full variable domain: NAGVMQNPRHLVRRRGQEARLRCSPMKGHSHVYWYRQLPEEGLKFMVYLQKENIIDESGMPKERFSAEFPKEGPSILRIQQVVRGDSAAYFCASRRHGNTEAFFGQGTRLTVV.

This clonotype was seen a handful of times. This chain uses TRBV7-9 with TRBJ1-5, with D possibly being TRBD1 (5 bases). This CDR3 contains 14 residues. Germline lookup yields CDR1 SEHNR and CDR2 FQNEAQ (reference sequence). Trimming stripped 1 base from V and 4 bases from J, with 8 bases between. The CDR3 spells CASSLVGVNQPQHF. CDR3 nucleotides: TGTGCCAGCAGCTTAGTAGGGGTGAATCAGCCCCAGCATTTT.

The genes are TRBV19 and TRBJ1-5, with TRBD1 matching over 7 bases. This CDR3 has 16 residues. Per germline, CDR1 LNHDA and CDR2 SQIVND (reference sequence). Trimming cost V 0 bases and J 5 bases; bases outside gene matches: 7. CDR3 region: CASSIDITGVDQPQHF. In DNA form, the CDR3 reads TGTGCCAGTAGTATAGATATAACAGGGGTGGATCAGCCCCAGCATTTT.

This chain uses TRBV10-3 with TRBJ2-7; 12 bases align to TRBD2. Unmatched junction bases numbered 9, after V lost 10 bases and J lost 2 bases. This CDR3 has 15 amino acids. The germline V gene encodes CDR1 ENHRY and CDR2 SYGVKD. This CDR3 is CATGTSGYTPYEQYF. The CDR3 bases are TGTGCCACTGGGACTAGCGGGTATACTCCCTACGAGCAGTACTTC.